The present T cell receptor beta chain was sequenced within a study of T cells in Graves' hyperthyroidism and ophthalmopathy. The wider study: Before treatment of any kind, peripheral blood was taken at initial diagnosis. Findings and limits, study-wide: Ophthalmopathy could be told apart from stable hyperthyroidism with a 13 V-J model.

Germline assignment: CDR1 SGHDT and CDR2 YYEEEE. V lost 3 bases and J lost 0, with 19 bases in between. This CDR3 contains 18 residues. The CDR3 regions of TCR beta were amplified from RNA transcripts. The study used the HTBI primer set for a first-round RT-PCR of the TCR CDR3. MiXCR, run by TCRdb on the multiplex PCR reads, gives a single entry per CDR3 protein. The repertoire holds 250,000 to 350,000 distinct CDR3 sequences, over 15% seen once, with over 45% in the top ten. About this clonotype: Its antigen is currently unknown.

Exclusions: uncontrolled infection, other autoimmune disease, pregnancy, lactation. In making diagnoses, clinical symptoms, serum thyroxine and TRAb, thyroid ultrasound and orbital computed tomography were all used. Input material: blood. V and J are TRBV5-6 and TRBJ1-5; D is undetermined. This TCR was recovered from a woman aged 60-75 years with Graves' ophthalmopathy. CDR3 DNA sequence: TGTGCCAGCAGCTATTGGTATGGGCAGGACTATAGCAATCAGCCCCAGCATTTT. Its protein is CASSYWYGQDYSNQPQHF. The full variable domain, its missing parts supplied by reference TRBV5-6 and TRBJ1-5, is DAGVTQSPTHLIKTRGQQVTLRCSPKSGHDTVSWYQQALGQGPQFIFQYYEEEERQRGNFPDRFSGHQFPNYSSELNVNALLLGDSALYLCASSYWYGQDYSNQPQHFGDGTRLSIL.